Listed below are T cell receptor beta chains from one sample, sequenced in a study of blood T cell repertoires in COVID-19. Clones were sequenced by immunoSEQ multiplex PCR, and TCRdb holds only the in-frame ones, with some missing. The sample lists 130,000 to 150,000 clones, less than 90% occurring once. Sequencing was carried out using peripheral blood. The source of these receptors is a human donor in a cohort sampled during active COVID-19. Both conserved end residues are part of each CDR3. A D gene is named only where the DNA matches it firmly. Only some rows state a clone size, as once, few, many or a class for expanded clones.

. | . | TRBJ1-2 | TRBV11-2 | TGTGCCAGCAGCTCTCCGACAGGCACCTATGGCTACACCTTC | CASSSPTGTYGYTF
TRBD1 | . | TRBJ1-2 | TRBV10-3 | TGTGCCATCAGTGAGCCGGGACAGGTTAGCTATGGCTACACCTTC | CAISEPGQVSYGYTF
TRBD1 | once | TRBJ2-7 | TRBV28 | TGTGCCAGCAGCGCCCCGGGACAGGGGAATTACGAGCAGTACTTC | CASSAPGQGNYEQYF
TRBD1 | . | TRBJ1-2 | TRBV7-9 | TGTGCCAGCAGCTTAGGGTCGACAGGGAATGGCTACACCTTC | CASSLGSTGNGYTF
TRBD1 | . | TRBJ1-6 | TRBV30 | TGTGCCTGGAGTGGAGGGGGCAGTGGTTCACCCCTCCACTTT | CAWSGGGSGSPLHF
TRBD1 | . | TRBJ1-6 | TRBV4-3 | TGCGCCAGCAGCGAATTCTCCGGGACAGTCTATAATTCACCCCTCCACTTT | CASSEFSGTVYNSPLHF
. | . | TRBJ2-6 | TRBV7-9 | TGTGCCAGCAGCTTAGGAGTCAGGGGCCGCTCTGGGGCCAACGTCCTGACTTTC | CASSLGVRGRSGANVLTF
. | . | TRBJ2-5 | TRBV29-1 | TGCAGCGTTGACACGCTACAAGAGACCCAGTACTTC | CSVDTLQETQYF
. | . | TRBJ1-4 | TRBV12-3/TRBV12-4 | TGTGCCGTATCGGTAATTCCAGGTGAAAAACTGTTTTTT | CAVSVIPGEKLFF
. | . | TRBJ1-1 | TRBV5-1 | TGCGCCAGCAGGTGGGACCCGGGGGACACTGAAGCTTTCTTT | CASRWDPGDTEAFF
. | . | TRBJ2-1 | TRBV7-3 | TGTGCCAGCAGCTTATCCGGGGGAAACAATGAGCAGTTCTTC | CASSLSGGNNEQFF
. | . | TRBJ1-1 | TRBV12-3/TRBV12-4 | TGTGCCAGCAGGCCAGGGGCAGTCGCTGAAGCTTTCTTT | CASRPGAVAEAFF
. | . | TRBJ2-7 | TRBV28 | TGTGCCAGCAGTTTAGGGGTGGGAGTATTTGAGCAGTACTTC | CASSLGVGVFEQYF
. | . | TRBJ2-7 | TRBV28 | TGTGCCAGCAGCCCCACACTACAGGGCCACGAGCAGTACTTC | CASSPTLQGHEQYF
. | once | TRBJ2-5 | TRBV12-3/TRBV12-4 | TGTGCCAGCAGTCGGGAAGTCCAAGAGACCCAGTACTTC | CASSREVQETQYF
. | few | TRBJ1-2 | TRBV4-1 | TGCGCCAGCAGCCAAGGGGCTGGGCAGGGCGAGAGCTATGGCTACACCTTC | CASSQGAGQGESYGYTF
. | . | TRBJ2-7 | TRBV5-6 | TGTGCCAGCAGCTTACTAGCATCCCCCAACGAGCAGTACTTC | CASSLLASPNEQYF
. | . | TRBJ1-1 | TRBV30 | TGTGCCTGGAGGGCGGGACTCCCGAACACTGAAGCTTTCTTT | CAWRAGLPNTEAFF
. | . | TRBJ1-2 | TRBV5-1 | TGCGCCAGCAGCTTGAGGGGCGAGAATGGCTACACCTTC | CASSLRGENGYTF
TRBD1 | . | TRBJ1-2 | TRBV5-1 | TGCGCCAGCAGCTTGGGGGACAGGGGGCACTATGGCTACACCTTC | CASSLGDRGHYGYTF
. | . | TRBJ1-1 | TRBV5-8 | TGTGCCAGCAGGGGCCCGAACACTGAAGCTTTCTTT | CASRGPNTEAFF
TRBD1 | . | TRBJ1-1 | TRBV7-2 | TGTGCCAGCAGCGAACAGGGGGCAGGCACTGAAGCTTTCTTT | CASSEQGAGTEAFF
TRBD2 | once | TRBJ2-1 | TRBV4-1 | TGCGCCAGCAGCCAAGTTCAGCGGGGCTCCTACAATGAGCAGTTCTTC | CASSQVQRGSYNEQFF
. | . | TRBJ1-4 | TRBV28 | TGTGCCAGCAGTTACAACGGTGGAAGGTCCCTTTCGGGTGAAAAACTGTTTTTT | CASSYNGGRSLSGEKLFF
. | . | TRBJ2-6 | TRBV4-1 | TGCGCCAGCAGCCTCGGACAGATCTCTGGGGCCAACGTCCTGACTTTC | CASSLGQISGANVLTF
. | . | TRBJ1-4 | TRBV3-1/TRBV3-2 | TGTGCCAGCAGCCAAGCGTCCCAGGTGAATGAAAAACTGTTTTTT | CASSQASQVNEKLFF
TRBD1 | many | TRBJ1-2 | TRBV27 | TGTGTCACCCCCCGGACAGGGAATGGCTACACCTTC | CVTPRTGNGYTF
TRBD1 | . | TRBJ1-1 | TRBV5-6 | TGTGCCAGCAGCCCCGTTCAGACAGGAGGGGGCAAAGAAGCTTTCTTT | CASSPVQTGGGKEAFF
TRBD1 | once | TRBJ2-5 | TRBV9 | TGTGCCAGCAGCGAAGGACAGGGCCAAGAGACCCAGTACTTC | CASSEGQGQETQYF
. | . | TRBJ1-5 | TRBV7-2 | TGTGCCAGCAGCTCCACAGGGTCGGATCAGCCCCAGCATTTT | CASSSTGSDQPQHF
. | . | TRBJ1-5 | TRBV21-1 | TGTGCCAGCATCCCGATGACAGGGAGAGGGTATAGCAATCAGCCCCAGCATTTT | CASIPMTGRGYSNQPQHF
. | few | TRBJ2-5 | TRBV5-1 | TGCGCCAGCAGCTTGGAGGGGGAGACCCAGTACTTC | CASSLEGETQYF
. | . | TRBJ1-5 | TRBV11-2 | TGTGCCAGCAGCTTAGACACAGATCAGCCCCAGCATTTT | CASSLDTDQPQHF
. | . | TRBJ1-1 | TRBV4-3 | TGCGCCAGCAGCCAAGCGAAGGGGGTGGGGACTGAAGCTTTCTTT | CASSQAKGVGTEAFF
. | . | TRBJ1-1 | TRBV28 | TGTGCCAGCAGTCTCCAGGGATGGGACACTGAAGCTTTCTTT | CASSLQGWDTEAFF
TRBD1 | . | TRBJ1-1 | TRBV7-2 | TGTGCCAGCACCCTACTCGGACAGGGGACCACTGAAGCTTTCTTT | CASTLLGQGTTEAFF
. | . | TRBJ1-1 | TRBV4-3 | TGCGCCAGCAGCCAAATCGGCACTGAAGCTTTCTTT | CASSQIGTEAFF
. | once | TRBJ2-3 | TRBV5-4 | TGTGCCAGCAGCCAAGGGGGAGATACGCAGTATTTT | CASSQGGDTQYF
TRBD1 | . | TRBJ1-2 | TRBV6-1 | TGTGCCAGCAGTGAATTGGGGACAGGTGTTAACTATGGCTACACCTTC | CASSELGTGVNYGYTF
TRBD1 | . | TRBJ1-1 | TRBV6-5 | TGTGCCAGCATATTGGACAGGGGGGACACTGAAGCTTTCTTT | CASILDRGDTEAFF
. | . | TRBJ2-2 | TRBV14 | TGTGCCAGCAGCCGTCCGGGACAGAACACCGGGGAGCTGTTTTTT | CASSRPGQNTGELFF
TRBD1 | . | TRBJ2-6 | TRBV19 | TGTGCCAGTAGTATAGGAGGGACAGCCACCTCTGGGGCCAACGTCCTGACTTTC | CASSIGGTATSGANVLTF
. | few | TRBJ1-2 | TRBV7-9 | TGTGCCAGCAGATTAGCCCTCTACGGCTACACCTTC | CASRLALYGYTF
. | . | TRBJ1-2 | TRBV5-4 | TGTGCCAGCAGCCCATGGGGGGGGCGATACTACACCTTC | CASSPWGGRYYTF
. | . | TRBJ2-7 | TRBV12-3/TRBV12-4 | TGTGCCAGCAGTTCGTTCTACGAGCAGTACTTC | CASSSFYEQYF
. | . | TRBJ1-1 | TRBV11-2 | TGTGCCAGCAGCTTAGTCCCCAACCATGCCTATTTGAACACTGAAGCTTTCTTT | CASSLVPNHAYLNTEAFF
. | . | TRBJ2-5 | TRBV4-1 | TGCGCCAGCCTACATCAAGGAGGGGGCGGCCCCGAGACCCAGTACTTC | CASLHQGGGGPETQYF
TRBD1 | . | TRBJ1-1 | TRBV2 | TGTGCCAGCAACAATCAGGGGGCCACTGAAGCTTTCTTT | CASNNQGATEAFF
TRBD2 | once | TRBJ2-7 | TRBV6-2/TRBV6-3 | TGTGCCAGCAGTTACTCAGGAGACACCTCGGGTACTAGCGTCTACGAGCAGTACTTC | CASSYSGDTSGTSVYEQYF
. | few | TRBJ1-1 | TRBV29-1 | TGCAGCGTTGTCCTGAGGACTGAAGCTTTCTTT | CSVVLRTEAFF
. | few | TRBJ1-6 | TRBV6-2/TRBV6-3 | TGTGCCAGCAGTTCCCCTACGGCCCTCCACTTT | CASSSPTALHF
TRBD1 | . | TRBJ1-2 | TRBV7-2 | TGTGCCAGCAGCTTAGTGAACAGGGGGGACTATGGCTACACCTTC | CASSLVNRGDYGYTF
. | . | TRBJ1-5 | TRBV6-5 | TGTGCCAGCAGTTACACCAGGGGTGCTCAGCCCCAGCATTTT | CASSYTRGAQPQHF
TRBD1 | . | TRBJ1-2 | TRBV5-6 | TGTGCCAGCAGCTGGGGGACAGGGGGCGCAAACTATGGCTACACCTTC | CASSWGTGGANYGYTF
TRBD2 | . | TRBJ2-3 | TRBV10-1 | TGCGCCAGCAGTGTTTCGGGGGGTACACCCGTGTCTCCCGATACGCAGTATTTT | CASSVSGGTPVSPDTQYF
TRBD1 | few | TRBJ2-7 | TRBV18 | TGTGCCAGCTCACCATTTCCGGGACAGACAAGGGGACGCTACGAGCAGTACTTC | CASSPFPGQTRGRYEQYF
TRBD1 | . | TRBJ2-7 | TRBV7-9 | TGTGCCAGCAGCGCGACAGGGATGTCCTACGAGCAGTACTTC | CASSATGMSYEQYF
. | . | TRBJ1-4 | TRBV27 | TGTGCCAGCAGTGCCAGGCGGGGGAATAATGAAAAACTGTTTTTT | CASSARRGNNEKLFF